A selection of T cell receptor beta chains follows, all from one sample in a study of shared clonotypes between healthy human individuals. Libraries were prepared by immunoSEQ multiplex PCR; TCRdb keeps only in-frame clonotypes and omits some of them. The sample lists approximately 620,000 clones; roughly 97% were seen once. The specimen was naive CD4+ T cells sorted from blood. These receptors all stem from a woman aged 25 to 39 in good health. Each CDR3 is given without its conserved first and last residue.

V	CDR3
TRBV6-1	ASRPGDGITYEQY
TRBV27	ASSFRGSKNIQY
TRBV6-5	ASSFLGGTEAF
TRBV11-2	ASSQRLRGGRSNQPQH
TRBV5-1	ASSLSGGENIQY
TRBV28	ASSFEGLAGVETQY
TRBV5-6	ASSLRDSSYEQY
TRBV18	ASTMGGQDYGYT
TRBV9	ASSVGGGATNEKLF
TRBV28	ASETPGTGPDQPQH
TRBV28	ASSPRGTSYGYT